This T cell receptor beta chain was documented in a study of T cells in Graves' hyperthyroidism and ophthalmopathy. This clonotype was seen at least ten times. Its specificity is unknown. Patients aged 18 to 65 had newly diagnosed hyperthyroidism lasting under 2 months. Deletions cut 5 bases from V and 1 base from J, with 12 bases between. Per germline, CDR1 SGHDN and CDR2 FVKESK. This CDR3 contains 15 residues. What was amplified from RNA transcripts were TCR beta CDR3 regions. The TCR CDR3 was amplified in a first-round RT-PCR using the HTBI primer set. TCRdb analysed the multiplex PCR reads with MiXCR anew, one entry per CDR3 protein. The sample shows over 450,000 distinct CDR3 sequences, around an eighth of them seen only once. Broader study findings: Classification by a 13 V-J model distinguished ophthalmopathy from stable hyperthyroidism. Most thyroid clonotypes that were expanded above 0.001 also turned up in blood. A median around 6 months before onset, the model predicted ophthalmopathy.

V is TRBV14 and J is TRBJ2-1; a weak D match, TRBD1 (6 bases). The clonotype was recovered from a woman under 30 with Graves' hyperthyroidism. The specimen was blood. The CDR3 region has the DNA TGTGCCAGCAGCGCAGGGGCAGAATCCTACAATGAGCAGTTCTTC. Its protein is CASSAGAESYNEQFF.